The text below deals with one T cell receptor beta chain. What it binds is unknown. The data belong to a study of healthy donors' naive CD4 and CD8 T cells. Starting from 500 ng of total RNA, TCR libraries were made with linear amplification. Via MiXCR, TCRdb re-called the reads, giving one row per CDR3 protein. The sample records around 200,000 distinct CDR3 sequences, about 74% being singletons. Study-wide results and caveats: Most V and J genes were reportedly biased between naive CD4+ and CD8+ cells.

The clonotype was recovered from a pool of human donors in good health; the sample pools cells from several healthy donors. The specimen was naive CD4+ and CD8+ T cells sorted from blood, pooled from several donors.

The DNA of the CDR3 is TGCAGCGCGATGACAGCTGTGGAGACCCAGTACTTC. Its translation is CSAMTAVETQYF. V and J are TRBV29-1 and TRBJ2-5, with D possibly matching TRBD1 (5 bases). The V end was cut by 7 bases, the J end by 5 bases, with 14 bases between. In germline, CDR1 is SQVTM, CDR2 ANQGSEA. The CDR3 consists of 12 residues.